This is a list of T cell receptor beta chains from one sample in a study of T cells in Graves' hyperthyroidism and ophthalmopathy. TCRdb reprocessed the multiplex PCR reads via MiXCR and lists one record per CDR3 protein. The data contain 750,000 to 950,000 distinct CDR3 sequences, about 38% of them seen just once; the ten biggest clones take up approximately 8.7%. The sequencing input was blood. The receptors were gathered from a man in his late teens or twenties with Graves' hyperthyroidism. Each CDR3 is given with its conserved first and last residue. Each record gives: J gene, clone size, D gene, V gene, CDR3 protein, CDR3 DNA. A D gene is named only where the DNA matches it firmly. Clone size is given for some rows only: seen once, a few or many times, or a class if the clone is expanded.

J gene: TRBJ1-5; clone size: few; D gene: .; V gene: TRBV6-1; CDR3 protein: CASSAAGSSQPQHF; CDR3 DNA: TGTGCCAGCAGTGCCGCAGGGTCCAGCCAGCCCCAGCATTTT
J gene: TRBJ2-5; clone size: once; D gene: .; V gene: TRBV7-2; CDR3 protein: CVSSLDPGSETQYF; CDR3 DNA: TGTGTCAGCAGTCTCGACCCGGGGTCGGAGACCCAGTACTTC
J gene: TRBJ2-5; clone size: many; D gene: TRBD1; V gene: TRBV24-1; CDR3 protein: CATSDVGQGLQETQYF; CDR3 DNA: TGTGCCACCAGTGACGTGGGACAGGGGCTACAGGAGACCCAGTACTTC
J gene: TRBJ1-2; clone size: once; D gene: .; V gene: TRBV25-1; CDR3 protein: CASLERTTTGYTF; CDR3 DNA: TGTGCCAGCTTGGAACGGACGACAACTGGCTACACCTTC
J gene: TRBJ1-1; clone size: once; D gene: .; V gene: TRBV7-9; CDR3 protein: CASSLAPLGPEAFF; CDR3 DNA: TGTGCCAGCAGCTTAGCGCCTTTGGGTCCTGAAGCTTTCTTT
J gene: TRBJ2-5; clone size: few; D gene: .; V gene: TRBV11-3; CDR3 protein: CASSWTDWETQYF; CDR3 DNA: TGTGCCAGCAGCTGGACAGATTGGGAGACCCAGTACTTC
J gene: TRBJ2-7; clone size: few; D gene: .; V gene: TRBV4-3; CDR3 protein: CASSQVTSGGEQYF; CDR3 DNA: TGCGCCAGCAGCCAAGTCACCTCAGGAGGCGAGCAGTACTTC
J gene: TRBJ2-7; clone size: .; D gene: .; V gene: TRBV7-2; CDR3 protein: CASSLAGPAQYEQYF; CDR3 DNA: TGTGCCAGCAGCTTAGCGGGACCAGCCCAATACGAGCAGTACTTC
J gene: TRBJ1-2; clone size: few; D gene: TRBD1; V gene: TRBV7-9; CDR3 protein: CASSYSPGGGNGYTF; CDR3 DNA: TGTGCCAGCAGCTATAGTCCAGGGGGCGGGAATGGCTACACCTTC
J gene: TRBJ1-2; clone size: many; D gene: TRBD1; V gene: TRBV5-6; CDR3 protein: CASSSKTGQGYTF; CDR3 DNA: TGTGCCAGCAGCTCGAAGACAGGGCAAGGCTACACCTTC
J gene: TRBJ2-7; clone size: many; D gene: .; V gene: TRBV9; CDR3 protein: CASSVAEGRGYEQYF; CDR3 DNA: TGTGCCAGCAGCGTAGCGGAAGGTCGGGGCTACGAGCAGTACTTC
J gene: TRBJ1-2; clone size: many; D gene: .; V gene: TRBV7-2; CDR3 protein: CASSWGDIYGYTF; CDR3 DNA: TGTGCCAGCAGCTGGGGGGACATCTATGGCTACACCTTC
J gene: TRBJ2-5; clone size: .; D gene: .; V gene: TRBV6-1; CDR3 protein: CASSEGLSQETQYF; CDR3 DNA: TGTGCCAGCAGCGAAGGCCTCTCCCAAGAGACCCAGTACTTC
J gene: TRBJ1-1; clone size: .; D gene: .; V gene: TRBV6-1; CDR3 protein: CAVRPPNTEAFF; CDR3 DNA: TGTGCCGTGAGGCCACCTAACACTGAAGCTTTCTTT